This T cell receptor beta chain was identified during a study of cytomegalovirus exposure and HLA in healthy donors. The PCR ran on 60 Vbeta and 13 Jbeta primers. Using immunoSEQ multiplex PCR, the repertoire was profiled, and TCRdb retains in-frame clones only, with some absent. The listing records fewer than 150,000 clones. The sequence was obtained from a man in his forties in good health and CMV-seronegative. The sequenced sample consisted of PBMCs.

The CDR3 DNA reads TGTGCCAGCTCACCACAGGGGGACAATCAGCCCCAGCATTTT. As protein: CASSPQGDNQPQHF. The chain has TRBV18 and TRBJ1-5; TRBD1 is a possible D gene (6 bases). Germline CDR1 and CDR2: KGHSH and LQKENI. The V end was cut by 1 base, the J end by 3 bases, with 7 bases between. This CDR3 contains 14 residues.